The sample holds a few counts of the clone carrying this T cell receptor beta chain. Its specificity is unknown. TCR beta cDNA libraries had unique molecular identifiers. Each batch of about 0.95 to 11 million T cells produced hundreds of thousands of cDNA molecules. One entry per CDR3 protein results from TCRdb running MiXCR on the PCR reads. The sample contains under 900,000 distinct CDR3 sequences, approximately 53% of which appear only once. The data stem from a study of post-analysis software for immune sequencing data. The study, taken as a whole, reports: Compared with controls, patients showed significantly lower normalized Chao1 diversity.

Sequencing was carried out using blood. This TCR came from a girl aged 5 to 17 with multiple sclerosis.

The CDR3 reads CSVDASAANYGYTF. CDR3 nucleotide sequence: TGCAGCGTTGACGCGTCGGCCGCAAACTATGGCTACACCTTC. The chain joins TRBV29-1 to TRBJ1-2, with no clear D. The CDR3 is 14 residues long. Germline V lookup: CDR1 SQVTM, CDR2 ANQGSEA. V lost 3 bases to trimming and J lost 2 bases, with 13 bases between them.